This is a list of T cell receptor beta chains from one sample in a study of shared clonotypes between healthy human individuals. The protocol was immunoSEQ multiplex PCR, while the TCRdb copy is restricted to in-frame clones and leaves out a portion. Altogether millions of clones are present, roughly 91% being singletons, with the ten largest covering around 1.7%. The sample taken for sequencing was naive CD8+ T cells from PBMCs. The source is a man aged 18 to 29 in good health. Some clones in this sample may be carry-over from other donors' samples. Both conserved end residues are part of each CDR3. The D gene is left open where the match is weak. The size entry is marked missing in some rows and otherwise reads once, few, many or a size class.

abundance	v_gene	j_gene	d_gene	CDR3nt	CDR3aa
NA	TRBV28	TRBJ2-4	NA	TGTGCCAGCAGCCTCCGGGGGCGAGCCAAAAACATTCAGTACTTC	CASSLRGRAKNIQYF
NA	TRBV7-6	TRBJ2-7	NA	TGTGCCAGCAGCTTAGAAGGGACACCCTCCTACGAGCAGTACTTC	CASSLEGTPSYEQYF
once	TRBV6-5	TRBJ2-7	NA	TGTGCCAGCAGTTACCGGGTGGGACACACCACCTACGAGCAGTACTTC	CASSYRVGHTTYEQYF
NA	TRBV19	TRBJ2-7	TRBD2	TGTGCCAGTAGTATAGGACTAGCGGGAGGAAGTTCCTACGAGCAGTACTTC	CASSIGLAGGSSYEQYF
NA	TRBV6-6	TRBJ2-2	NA	TGTGCCAGCAGCCCGATAAGGAGCGGCCTAACCGGGGAGCTGTTTTTT	CASSPIRSGLTGELFF
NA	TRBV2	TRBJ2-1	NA	TGTGCCAGCAGTCGGCCTCTTGTCTCCTACAATGAGCAGTTCTTC	CASSRPLVSYNEQFF
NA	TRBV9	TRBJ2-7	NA	TGTGCCAGCAGCGTAGCAGTGGGGGTAAGCTACGAGCAGTACTTC	CASSVAVGVSYEQYF
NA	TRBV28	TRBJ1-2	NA	TGTGCCAGCAGTTCAGGGTGGGTCGTTGGCTACACCTTC	CASSSGWVVGYTF
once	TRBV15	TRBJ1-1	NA	TGTGCCACCAGCAGAGATCTGATCATGGGGGGGGACACTGAAGCTTTCTTT	CATSRDLIMGGDTEAFF
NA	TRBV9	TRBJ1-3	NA	TGTGCCAGCAGCGTCTCAGGGGTCTCTGGAAACACCATATATTTT	CASSVSGVSGNTIYF
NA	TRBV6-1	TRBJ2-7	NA	TGTGCCAGCAGTGAGTCAGGGACCTACGAGCAGTACTTC	CASSESGTYEQYF
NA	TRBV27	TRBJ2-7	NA	TGTGCCAGCAGTTTAAGTAGGGGTCTGGGGGCCTACGAGCAGTACTTC	CASSLSRGLGAYEQYF
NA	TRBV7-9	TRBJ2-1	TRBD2	TGTGCCAGCAGCCCACTTAAAGGACTAGCGTCGTACAATGAGCAGTTCTTC	CASSPLKGLASYNEQFF
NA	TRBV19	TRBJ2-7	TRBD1	TGTGCCAGTAGTCCCCGGACAGGGCCCTACGAGCAGTACTTC	CASSPRTGPYEQYF
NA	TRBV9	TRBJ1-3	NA	TGTGCCAGCAGCGGGGGACGGATCTCTGGAAACACCATATATTTT	CASSGGRISGNTIYF
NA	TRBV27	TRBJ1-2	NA	TGTGCCAGCAGCCGTAAACTAACCCCTAACTATGGCTACACCTTC	CASSRKLTPNYGYTF
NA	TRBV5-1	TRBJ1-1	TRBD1	TGCGCCAGCAGCTTGGAGGCTGGGACAGGGGGCTTTGGGGCCACTGAAGCTTTCTTT	CASSLEAGTGGFGATEAFF
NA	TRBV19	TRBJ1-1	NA	TGTGCCAGTAGTATCCCGCTTTCGTTGGGGAGGACTGAAGCTTTCTTT	CASSIPLSLGRTEAFF
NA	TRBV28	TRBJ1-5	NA	TGTGCCAGCAGTTTCTACCGAGGGGATAGCAATCAGCCCCAGCATTTT	CASSFYRGDSNQPQHF
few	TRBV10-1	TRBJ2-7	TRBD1	TGCGCCAGCAGCCGGACAGGTCCCACCGTCTCCTACGAGCAGTACTTC	CASSRTGPTVSYEQYF
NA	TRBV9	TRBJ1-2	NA	TGTGCCAGCAGCGTACGGGCTCGGGAGGCGACCCTATCTTCTAACTATGGCTACACCTTC	CASSVRAREATLSSNYGYTF
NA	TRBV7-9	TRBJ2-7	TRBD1	TGTGCCAGCAGCTCGGGACAGGGAGAATCTTACGAGCAGTACTTC	CASSSGQGESYEQYF
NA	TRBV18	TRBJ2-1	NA	TGTGCCAGCTCACCACTTCAGCCCTACAATGAGCAGTTCTTC	CASSPLQPYNEQFF
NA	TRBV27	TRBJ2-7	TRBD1	TGTGCCAGCAGTGTACGGGACAGCTCGGGGCGCGAGCAGTACTTC	CASSVRDSSGREQYF
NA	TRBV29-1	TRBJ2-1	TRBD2	TGCAGCGTTGAAGATCCACTAGCGGGAGCTGTACATGAGCAGTTCTTC	CSVEDPLAGAVHEQFF
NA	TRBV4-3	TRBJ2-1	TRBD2	TGCGCCAGCAGCCAGTATAGCGGGAGCTCCTACAATGAGCAGTTCTTC	CASSQYSGSSYNEQFF
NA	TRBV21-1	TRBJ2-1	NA	TGTGCCAGCAGCAAAGAACTGCTCAACAATGAGCAGTTCTTC	CASSKELLNNEQFF
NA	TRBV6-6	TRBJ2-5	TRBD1	TGTGCCAGCAGCCCCGGGACAGTAAAAGAGACCCAGTACTTC	CASSPGTVKETQYF
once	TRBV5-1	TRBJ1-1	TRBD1	TGCGCCAGCAGCGTCGACAGGGTGAGGAACACTGAAGCTTTCTTT	CASSVDRVRNTEAFF
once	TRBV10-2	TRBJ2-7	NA	TGCGCCAGCAGTGAGTTACTCTCGGGACCCTACGAGCAGTACTTC	CASSELLSGPYEQYF
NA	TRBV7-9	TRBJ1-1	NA	TGTGCCAGCAGCGGAAACAGGGCCTTAGACACTGAAGCTTTCTTT	CASSGNRALDTEAFF
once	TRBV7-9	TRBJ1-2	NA	TGTGCCAGCAGCCCGAGGCTTGCCCCGACGTATGGCTACACCTTC	CASSPRLAPTYGYTF
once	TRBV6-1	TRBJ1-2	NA	TGTGCCAGCAGCCCCTTGGGACCCTCTAACTATGGCTACACCTTC	CASSPLGPSNYGYTF
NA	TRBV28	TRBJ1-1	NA	TGTGCCAGCAGAGGGACATCCCTACTCACTGAAGCTTTCTTT	CASRGTSLLTEAFF
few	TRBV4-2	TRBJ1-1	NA	TGTGCCAGCAGCCAACGTGGGAGGGTGACTGAAGCTTTCTTT	CASSQRGRVTEAFF
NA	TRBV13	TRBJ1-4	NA	TGTGCCAGCACCGTCGGGGGCCGGTCACATGAAAAACTGTTTTTT	CASTVGGRSHEKLFF
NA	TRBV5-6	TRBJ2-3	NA	TGTGCCAGCAGCTCCGGACTGGAGGGTGATACGCAGTATTTT	CASSSGLEGDTQYF
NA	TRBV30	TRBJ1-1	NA	TGTGCTGCCGGCCTCACCAGGGGAACTGAAGCTTTCTTT	CAAGLTRGTEAFF
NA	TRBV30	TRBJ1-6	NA	TGTGCCTGGAGGGACCGTAGGATTTCACCCCTCCACTTT	CAWRDRRISPLHF
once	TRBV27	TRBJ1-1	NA	TGTGCCAGCAGTTTTATCGGGGTAGGCACTGAAGCTTTCTTT	CASSFIGVGTEAFF
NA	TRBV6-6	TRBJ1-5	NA	TGTGCCAGCACCCGGATCGAAAATAGCAATCAGCCCCAGCATTTT	CASTRIENSNQPQHF
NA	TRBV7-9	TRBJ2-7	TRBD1	TGTGCCAGCACCCAGACAGGGGGCAACGAGCAGTACTTC	CASTQTGGNEQYF